This T cell receptor beta chain was recovered during a study of technical replicates of blood from a handful of donors. Libraries were prepared by immunoSEQ multiplex PCR; TCRdb keeps only in-frame clonotypes and omits some of them. The sample yields around 75,000 clones, approximately 90% seen once. This CDR3 contains 14 residues. Per the germline V gene, CDR1 is SNHLY and CDR2 is FYNNEI. V was shortened by 5 bases and J by 0 bases, with 8 bases between the two germline ends. Sequencing was done on a sample of T cells isolated from PBMCs. This receptor was identified in a human donor in good health. The chain employs TRBV2 and TRBJ1-3; D might be TRBD1 (5 bases). The CDR3 DNA reads as TGTGCCAGCAGTCCCAGGGTCTCTGGAAACACCATATATTTT. Translated: CASSPRVSGNTIYF.